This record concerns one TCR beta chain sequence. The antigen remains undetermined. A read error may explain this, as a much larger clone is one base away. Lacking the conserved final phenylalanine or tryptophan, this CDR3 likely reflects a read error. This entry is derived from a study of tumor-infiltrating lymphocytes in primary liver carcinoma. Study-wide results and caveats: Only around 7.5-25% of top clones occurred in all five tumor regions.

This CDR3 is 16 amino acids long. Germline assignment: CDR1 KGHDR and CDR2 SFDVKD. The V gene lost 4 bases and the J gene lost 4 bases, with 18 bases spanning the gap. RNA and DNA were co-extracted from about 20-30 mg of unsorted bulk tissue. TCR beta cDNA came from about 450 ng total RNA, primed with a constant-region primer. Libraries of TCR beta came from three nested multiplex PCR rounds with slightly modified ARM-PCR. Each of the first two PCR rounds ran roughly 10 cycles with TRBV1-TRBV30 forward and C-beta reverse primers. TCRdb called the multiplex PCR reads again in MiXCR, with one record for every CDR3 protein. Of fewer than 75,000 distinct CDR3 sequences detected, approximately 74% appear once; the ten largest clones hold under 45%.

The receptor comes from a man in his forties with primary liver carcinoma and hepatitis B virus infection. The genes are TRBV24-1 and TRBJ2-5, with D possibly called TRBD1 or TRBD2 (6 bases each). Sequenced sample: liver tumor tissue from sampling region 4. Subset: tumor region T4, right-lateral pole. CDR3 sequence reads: CATSESTGTWVETQYL. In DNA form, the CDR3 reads TGTGCCACCAGTGAGAGCACAGGGACTTGGGTAGAGACCCAGTACTTA.